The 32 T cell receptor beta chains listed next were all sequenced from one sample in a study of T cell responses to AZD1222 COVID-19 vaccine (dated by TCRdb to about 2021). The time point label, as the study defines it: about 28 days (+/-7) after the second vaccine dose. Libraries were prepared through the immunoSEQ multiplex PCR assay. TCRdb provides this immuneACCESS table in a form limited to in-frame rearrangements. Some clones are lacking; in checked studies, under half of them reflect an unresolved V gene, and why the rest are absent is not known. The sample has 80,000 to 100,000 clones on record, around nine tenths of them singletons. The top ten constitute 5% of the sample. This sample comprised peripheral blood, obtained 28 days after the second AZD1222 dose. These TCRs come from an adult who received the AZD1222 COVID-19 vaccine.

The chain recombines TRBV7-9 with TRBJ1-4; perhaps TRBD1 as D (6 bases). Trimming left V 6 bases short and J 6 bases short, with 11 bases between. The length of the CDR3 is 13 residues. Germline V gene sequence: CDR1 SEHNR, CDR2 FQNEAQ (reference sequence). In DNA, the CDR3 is TGTGCCAGCAGTCCAACAGGGTATGAAAAACTGTTTTTT. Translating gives CASSPTGYEKLFF.

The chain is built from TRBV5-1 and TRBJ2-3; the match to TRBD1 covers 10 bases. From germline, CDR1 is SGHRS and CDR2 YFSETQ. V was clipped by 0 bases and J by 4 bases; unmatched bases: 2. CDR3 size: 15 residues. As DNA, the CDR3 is TGCGCCAGCAGCTTGGGACAGGGGGCTGCAGATACGCAGTATTTT. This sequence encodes CASSLGQGAADTQYF. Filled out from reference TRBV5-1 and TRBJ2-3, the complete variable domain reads KAGVTQTPRYLIKTRGQQVTLSCSPISGHRSVSWYQQTPGQGLQFLFEYFSETQRNKGNFPGRFSGRQFSNSRSEMNVSTLELGDSALYLCASSLGQGAADTQYFGPGTRLTVL.

CDR3 amino acids: CASSQPQGYTGELFF. DNA for the CDR3: TGTGCCAGCAGCCAACCACAGGGATACACCGGGGAGCTGTTTTTT. This rearrangement joins TRBV7-9 to TRBJ2-2, with D possibly being TRBD1 (6 bases). Germline V gene sequence: CDR1 SEHNR, CDR2 FQNEAQ (reference sequence). V lost 5 bases and J 3 bases, leaving 13 bases between the germline ends. The CDR3 totals 15 residues.

This CDR3 is CASGISGGATDTQYF. The CDR3 bases are TGTGCTAGTGGTATTAGCGGGGGGGCCACAGATACGCAGTATTTT. This chain joins TRBV12-5 and TRBJ2-3; 11 positions match TRBD2. The V segment lost 5 bases and the J segment 2 bases; nucleotides outside the gene matches: 3. This CDR3 has 15 amino acids. CDR1 and CDR2 from the germline V gene are LGHNT and FRNRAP.

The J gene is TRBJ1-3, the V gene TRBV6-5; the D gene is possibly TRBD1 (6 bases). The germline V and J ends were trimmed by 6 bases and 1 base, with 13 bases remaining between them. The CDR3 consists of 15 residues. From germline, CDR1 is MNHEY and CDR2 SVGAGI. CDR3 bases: TGTGCCAGCAGACAAACAGGGATGTCTGGAAACACCATATATTTT. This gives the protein CASRQTGMSGNTIYF.

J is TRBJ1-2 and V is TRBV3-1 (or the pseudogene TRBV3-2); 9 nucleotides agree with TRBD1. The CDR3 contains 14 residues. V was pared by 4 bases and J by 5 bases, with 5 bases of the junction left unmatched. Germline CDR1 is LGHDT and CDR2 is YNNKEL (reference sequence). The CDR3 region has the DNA TGTGCCAGCAGCCCGGGACAGGGAATTTATGGCTACACCTTC. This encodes CASSPGQGIYGYTF.

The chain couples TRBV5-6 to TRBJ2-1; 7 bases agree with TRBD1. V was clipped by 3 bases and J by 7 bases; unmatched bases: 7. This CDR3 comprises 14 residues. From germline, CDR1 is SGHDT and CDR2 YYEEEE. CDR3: CASSYTDRQNEQFF. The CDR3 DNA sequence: TGTGCCAGCAGCTACACGGACAGGCAGAATGAGCAGTTCTTC.

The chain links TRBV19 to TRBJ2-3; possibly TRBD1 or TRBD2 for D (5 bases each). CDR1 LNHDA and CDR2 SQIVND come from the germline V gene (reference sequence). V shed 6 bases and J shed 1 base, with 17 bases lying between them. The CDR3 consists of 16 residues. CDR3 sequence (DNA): TGTGCCAGTAGACACCGAAGGGGAGTGGGCACAGATACGCAGTATTTT. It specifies CASRHRRGVGTDTQYF.

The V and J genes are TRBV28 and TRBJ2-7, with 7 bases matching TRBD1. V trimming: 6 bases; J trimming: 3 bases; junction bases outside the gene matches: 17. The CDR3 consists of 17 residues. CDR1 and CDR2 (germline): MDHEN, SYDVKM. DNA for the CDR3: TGTGCCAGCAGAGGGGCCTCAACAGGGGTTTCCCTCTACGAGCAGTACTTC. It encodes CASRGASTGVSLYEQYF.

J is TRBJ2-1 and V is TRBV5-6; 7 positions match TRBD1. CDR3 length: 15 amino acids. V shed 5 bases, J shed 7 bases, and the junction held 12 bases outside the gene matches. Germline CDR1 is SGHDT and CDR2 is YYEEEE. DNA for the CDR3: TGTGCCAGCAGGATCAGGGGGACGATACAGAATGAGCAGTTCTTC. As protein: CASRIRGTIQNEQFF.

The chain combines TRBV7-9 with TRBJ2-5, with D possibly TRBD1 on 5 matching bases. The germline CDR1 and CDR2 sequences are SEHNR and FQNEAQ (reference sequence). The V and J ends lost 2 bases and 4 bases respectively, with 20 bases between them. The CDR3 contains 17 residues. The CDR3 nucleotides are TGTGCCAGCAGCTTATCCTTCGACAGTATCTTTGGAGAGACCCAGTACTTC. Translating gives CASSLSFDSIFGETQYF.

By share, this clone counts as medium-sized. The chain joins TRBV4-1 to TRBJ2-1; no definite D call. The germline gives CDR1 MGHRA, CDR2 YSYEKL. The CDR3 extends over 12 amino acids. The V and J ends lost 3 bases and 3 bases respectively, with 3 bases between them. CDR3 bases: TGCGCCAGCAGCCAGGACTACAATGAGCAGTTCTTC. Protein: CASSQDYNEQFF.

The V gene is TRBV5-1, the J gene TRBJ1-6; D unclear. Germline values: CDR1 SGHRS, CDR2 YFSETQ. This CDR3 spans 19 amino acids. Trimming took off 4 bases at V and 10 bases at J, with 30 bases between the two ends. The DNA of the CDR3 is TGCGCCAGCAGCCCAGGACTAGCGTTCGAGACAACAGTTGGGTCACCCCTCCACTTT. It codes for CASSPGLAFETTVGSPLHF.

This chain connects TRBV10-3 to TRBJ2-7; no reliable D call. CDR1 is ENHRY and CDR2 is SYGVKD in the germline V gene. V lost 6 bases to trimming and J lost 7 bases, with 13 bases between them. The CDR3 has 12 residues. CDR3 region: CAISQHVEEQYF. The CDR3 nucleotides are TGTGCCATCAGCCAACACGTGGAGGAGCAGTACTTC.

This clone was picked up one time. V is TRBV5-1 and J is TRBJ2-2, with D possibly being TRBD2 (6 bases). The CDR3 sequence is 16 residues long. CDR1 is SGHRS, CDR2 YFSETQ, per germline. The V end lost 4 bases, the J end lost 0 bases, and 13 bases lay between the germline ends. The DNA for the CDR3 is TGCGCCAGCAGCCTAGGTAGCGGATCGAACACCGGGGAGCTGTTTTTT. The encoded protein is CASSLGSGSNTGELFF. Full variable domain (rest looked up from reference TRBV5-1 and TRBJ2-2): KAGVTQTPRYLIKTRGQQVTLSCSPISGHRSVSWYQQTPGQGLQFLFEYFSETQRNKGNFPGRFSGRQFSNSRSEMNVSTLELGDSALYLCASSLGSGSNTGELFFGEGSRLTVL.

The CDR3: CASSMTRTEKLFF. CDR3 in DNA: TGTGCCAGTAGTATGACTCGAACTGAAAAACTGTTTTTT. The chain recombines TRBV19 with TRBJ1-4, with unresolved D. Trimming took 3 bases from V and 7 from J, leaving 9 bases between them. The CDR3 sequence is 13 residues long. Germline V CDR1 and CDR2: LNHDA, SQIVND (reference sequence).

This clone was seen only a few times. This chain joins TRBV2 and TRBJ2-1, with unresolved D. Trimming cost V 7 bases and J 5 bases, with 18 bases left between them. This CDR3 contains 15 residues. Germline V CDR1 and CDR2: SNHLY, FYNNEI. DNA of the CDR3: TGTGCCAGCAAACACGGGCCCTCGGGTCACAATGAGCAGTTCTTC. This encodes CASKHGPSGHNEQFF.

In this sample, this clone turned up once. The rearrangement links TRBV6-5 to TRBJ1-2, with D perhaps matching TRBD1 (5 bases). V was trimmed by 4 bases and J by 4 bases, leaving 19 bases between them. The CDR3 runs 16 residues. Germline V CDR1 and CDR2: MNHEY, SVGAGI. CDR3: CASSSLLGGGIYGYTF. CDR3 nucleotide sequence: TGTGCCAGCAGTTCCTTACTCGGGGGAGGAATCTATGGCTACACCTTC.

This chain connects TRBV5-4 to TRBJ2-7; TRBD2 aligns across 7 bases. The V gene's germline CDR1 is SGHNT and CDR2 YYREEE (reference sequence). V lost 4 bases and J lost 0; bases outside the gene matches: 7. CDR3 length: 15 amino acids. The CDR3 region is CASSPSAGSSYEQYF. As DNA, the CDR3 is TGTGCCAGCAGCCCCTCAGCGGGGTCCTCCTACGAGCAGTACTTC.

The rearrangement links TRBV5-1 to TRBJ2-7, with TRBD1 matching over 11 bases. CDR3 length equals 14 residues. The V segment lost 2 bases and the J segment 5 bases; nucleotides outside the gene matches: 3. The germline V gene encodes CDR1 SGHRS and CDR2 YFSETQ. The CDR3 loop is CASSFGQGADEQYF. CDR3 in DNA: TGCGCCAGCAGCTTCGGACAGGGGGCTGACGAGCAGTACTTC.

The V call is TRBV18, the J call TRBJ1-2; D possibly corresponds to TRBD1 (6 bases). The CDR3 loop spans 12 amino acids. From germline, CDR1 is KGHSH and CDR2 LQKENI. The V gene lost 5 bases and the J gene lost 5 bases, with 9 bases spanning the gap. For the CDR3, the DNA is TGTGCCAGCTCAGGACAGACTTATGGCTACACCTTC. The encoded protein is CASSGQTYGYTF.

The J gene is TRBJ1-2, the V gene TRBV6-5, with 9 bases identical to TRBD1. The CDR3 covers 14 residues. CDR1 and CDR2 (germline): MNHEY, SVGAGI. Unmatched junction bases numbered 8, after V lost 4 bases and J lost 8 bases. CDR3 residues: CASSFSGDRDGYTF. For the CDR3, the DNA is TGTGCCAGCAGTTTTTCCGGGGACAGGGACGGCTACACCTTC.

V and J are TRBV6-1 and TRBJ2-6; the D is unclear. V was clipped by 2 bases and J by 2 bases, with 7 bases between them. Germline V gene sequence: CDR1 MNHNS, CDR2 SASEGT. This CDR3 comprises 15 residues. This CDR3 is CASSESFAGANVLTF. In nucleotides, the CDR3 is TGTGCCAGCAGTGAATCTTTCGCTGGGGCCAACGTCCTGACTTTC.

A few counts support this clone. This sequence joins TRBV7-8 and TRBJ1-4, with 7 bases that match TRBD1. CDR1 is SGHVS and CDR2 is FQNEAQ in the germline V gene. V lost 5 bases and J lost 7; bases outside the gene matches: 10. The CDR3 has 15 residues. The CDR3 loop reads CASSATGAGGEKLFF. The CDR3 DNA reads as TGTGCCAGCAGCGCAACCGGGGCAGGGGGTGAAAAACTGTTTTTT.

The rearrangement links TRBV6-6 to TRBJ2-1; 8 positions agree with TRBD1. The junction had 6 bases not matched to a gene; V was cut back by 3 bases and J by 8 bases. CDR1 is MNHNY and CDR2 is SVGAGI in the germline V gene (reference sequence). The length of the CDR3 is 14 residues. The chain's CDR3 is CASSYDRGRYEQFF. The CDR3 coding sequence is TGTGCCAGCAGTTATGACAGGGGCCGATATGAGCAGTTCTTC.

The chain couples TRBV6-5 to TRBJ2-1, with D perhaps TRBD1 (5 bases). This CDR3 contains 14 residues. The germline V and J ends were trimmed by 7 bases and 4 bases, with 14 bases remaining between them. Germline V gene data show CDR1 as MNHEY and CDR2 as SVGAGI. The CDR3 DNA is TGTGCCAGCAAAGGGGTCGGGCGGTACAATGAGCAGTTCTTC. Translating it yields CASKGVGRYNEQFF.

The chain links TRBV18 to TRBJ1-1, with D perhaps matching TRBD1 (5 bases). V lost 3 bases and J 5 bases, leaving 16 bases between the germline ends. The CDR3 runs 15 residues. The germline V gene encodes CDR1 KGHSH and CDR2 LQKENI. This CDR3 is CASSPSLGQRTEAFF. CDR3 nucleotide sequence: TGTGCCAGCTCACCCTCCCTTGGACAACGAACTGAAGCTTTCTTT. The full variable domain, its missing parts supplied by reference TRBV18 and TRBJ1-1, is NAGVMQNPRHLVRRRGQEARLRCSPMKGHSHVYWYRQLPEEGLKFMVYLQKENIIDESGMPKERFSAEFPKEGPSILRIQQVVRGDSAAYFCASSPSLGQRTEAFFGQGTRLTVV.

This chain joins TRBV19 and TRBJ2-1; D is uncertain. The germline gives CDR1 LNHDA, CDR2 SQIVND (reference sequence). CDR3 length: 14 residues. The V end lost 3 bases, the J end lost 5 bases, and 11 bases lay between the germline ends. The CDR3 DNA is TGTGCCAGTAGTATCGTGGCGGCAGACAATGAGCAGTTCTTC. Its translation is CASSIVAADNEQFF.

CDR3 sequence (DNA): TGTGCCATCAGGGACACGGGCGTTAAGGGGAAGTACACCTTC. Its translation is CAIRDTGVKGKYTF. The chain uses TRBV10-3 and TRBJ1-2, with TRBD1 as a possible D gene (5 bases). Trimming left V 6 bases short and J 11 bases short, with 22 bases between. Per the germline V gene, CDR1 is ENHRY and CDR2 is SYGVKD. This CDR3 has 14 amino acids.

The chain's CDR3 is CASSPTGGNTIYF. For the CDR3, the DNA is TGTGCCAGCAGTCCGACAGGCGGAAACACCATATATTTT. The chain is built from TRBV2 and TRBJ1-3; D is possibly TRBD1 (6 bases). This CDR3 region has 13 residues. Germline V gene sequence: CDR1 SNHLY, CDR2 FYNNEI. The V end lost 5 bases, the J end lost 4 bases, and 9 bases lay between the germline ends.

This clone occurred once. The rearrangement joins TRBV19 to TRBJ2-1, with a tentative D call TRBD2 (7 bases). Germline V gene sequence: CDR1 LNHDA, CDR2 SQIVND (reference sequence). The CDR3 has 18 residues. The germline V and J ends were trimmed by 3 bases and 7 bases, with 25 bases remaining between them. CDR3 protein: CASSIAGRGGGLSNEQFF. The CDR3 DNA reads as TGTGCCAGTAGTATCGCCGGCCGCGGGGGCGGTCTTAGTAATGAGCAGTTCTTC.

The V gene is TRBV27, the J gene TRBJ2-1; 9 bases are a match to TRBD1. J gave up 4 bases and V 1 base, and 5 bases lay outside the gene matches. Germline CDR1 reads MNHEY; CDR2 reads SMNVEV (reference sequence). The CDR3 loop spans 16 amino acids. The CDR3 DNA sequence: TGTGCCAGCAGTTTATTGGGGACAGGGAGATACAATGAGCAGTTCTTC. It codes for CASSLLGTGRYNEQFF.